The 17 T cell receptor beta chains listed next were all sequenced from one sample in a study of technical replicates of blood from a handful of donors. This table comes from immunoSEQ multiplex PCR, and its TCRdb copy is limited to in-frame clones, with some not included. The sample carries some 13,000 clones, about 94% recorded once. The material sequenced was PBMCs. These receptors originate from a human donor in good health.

The CDR3 reads CAWSKGKGTEAFF. The DNA of the CDR3 is TGTGCCTGGAGTAAGGGGAAAGGCACTGAAGCTTTCTTT. The rearrangement links TRBV30 to TRBJ1-1; D perhaps matches TRBD1 (5 bases). Germline CDR1 is GTSNPN and CDR2 is SVGIG (reference sequence). There are 13 residues in the CDR3. V lost 2 bases and J lost 4, with 11 bases in between.

The CDR3 protein is CASSHHSGGGYGYTF. The CDR3 bases are TGTGCCAGCAGTCACCACTCAGGGGGCGGCTATGGCTACACCTTC. This chain joins TRBV6-5 and TRBJ1-2; 8 positions agree with TRBD1. With 5 bases clipped from V and 4 bases from J, the junction kept 9 bases outside the gene matches. The length of the CDR3 is 15 residues. The germline V gene has CDR1 MNHEY and CDR2 SVGAGI.

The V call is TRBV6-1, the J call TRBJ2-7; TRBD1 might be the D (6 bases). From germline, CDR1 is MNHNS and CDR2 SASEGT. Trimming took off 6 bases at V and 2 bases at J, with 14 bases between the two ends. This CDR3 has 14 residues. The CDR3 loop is CASSETGWTYEQYF. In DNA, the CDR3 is TGTGCCAGCAGCGAAACAGGGTGGACCTACGAGCAGTACTTC.

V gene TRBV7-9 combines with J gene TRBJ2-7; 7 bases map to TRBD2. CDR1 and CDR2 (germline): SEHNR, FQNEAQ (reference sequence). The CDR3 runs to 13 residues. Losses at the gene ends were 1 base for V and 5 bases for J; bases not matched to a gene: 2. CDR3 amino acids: CASSLVTSNEQYF. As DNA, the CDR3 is TGTGCCAGCAGCTTAGTGACTAGCAACGAGCAGTACTTC.

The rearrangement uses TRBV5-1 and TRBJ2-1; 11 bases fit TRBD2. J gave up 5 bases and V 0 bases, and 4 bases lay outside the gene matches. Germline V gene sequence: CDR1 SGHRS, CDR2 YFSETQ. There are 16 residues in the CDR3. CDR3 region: CASSLALAGGNNEQFF. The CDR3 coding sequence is TGCGCCAGCAGCTTGGCCCTAGCGGGGGGAAACAATGAGCAGTTCTTC.

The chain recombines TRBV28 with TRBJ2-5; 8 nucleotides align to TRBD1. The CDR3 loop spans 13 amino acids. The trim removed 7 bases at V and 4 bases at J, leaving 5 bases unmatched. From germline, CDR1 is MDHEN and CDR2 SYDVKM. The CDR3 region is CASTLQGGETQYF. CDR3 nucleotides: TGTGCCAGCACCCTACAGGGGGGAGAGACCCAGTACTTC.

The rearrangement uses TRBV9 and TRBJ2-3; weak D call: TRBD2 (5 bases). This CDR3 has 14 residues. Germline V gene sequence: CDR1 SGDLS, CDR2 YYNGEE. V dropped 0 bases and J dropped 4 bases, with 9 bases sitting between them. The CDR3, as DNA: TGTGCCAGCAGCGTAGGTGGTAGCGCAGATACGCAGTATTTT. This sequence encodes CASSVGGSADTQYF.

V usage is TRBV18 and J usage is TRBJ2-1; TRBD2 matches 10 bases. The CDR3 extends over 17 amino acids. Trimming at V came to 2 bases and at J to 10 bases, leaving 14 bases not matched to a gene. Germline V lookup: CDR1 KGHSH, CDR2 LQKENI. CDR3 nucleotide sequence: TGTGCCAGCTCACCAGGGACTAGCGCGGTGGGGATGGGAGAGCAGTTCTTC. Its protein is CASSPGTSAVGMGEQFF.

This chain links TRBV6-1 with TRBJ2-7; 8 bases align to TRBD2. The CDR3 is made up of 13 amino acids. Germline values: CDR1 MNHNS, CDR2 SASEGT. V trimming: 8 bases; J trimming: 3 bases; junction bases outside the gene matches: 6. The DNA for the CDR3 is TGTGCCAGCCAACGGCGGGAGGTCTACGAGCAGTACTTC. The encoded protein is CASQRREVYEQYF.

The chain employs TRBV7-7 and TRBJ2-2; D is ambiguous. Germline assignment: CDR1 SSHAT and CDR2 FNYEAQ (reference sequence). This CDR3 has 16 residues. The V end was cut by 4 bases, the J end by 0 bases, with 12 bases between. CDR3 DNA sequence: TGTGCCAGCAGCTCCGACTCGACGTCGAACACCGGGGAGCTGTTTTTT. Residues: CASSSDSTSNTGELFF.

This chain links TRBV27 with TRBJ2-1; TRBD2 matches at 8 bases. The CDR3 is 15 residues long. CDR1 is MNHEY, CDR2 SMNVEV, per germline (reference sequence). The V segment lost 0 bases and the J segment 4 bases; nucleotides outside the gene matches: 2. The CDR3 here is CASSLSTGGYNEQFF. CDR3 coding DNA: TGTGCCAGCAGTTTATCCACGGGAGGGTACAATGAGCAGTTCTTC.

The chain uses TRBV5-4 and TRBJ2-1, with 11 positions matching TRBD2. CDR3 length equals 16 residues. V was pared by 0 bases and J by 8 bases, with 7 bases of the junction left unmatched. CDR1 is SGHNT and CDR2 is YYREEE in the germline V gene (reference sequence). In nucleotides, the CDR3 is TGTGCCAGCAGCTTGGTGGTACTAGCGGGAGCTGATGAGCAGTTCTTC. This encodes CASSLVVLAGADEQFF. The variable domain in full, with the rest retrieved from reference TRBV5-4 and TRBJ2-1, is ETGVTQSPTHLIKTRGQQVTLRCSSQSGHNTVSWYQQALGQGPQFIFQYYREEENGRGNFPPRFSGLQFPNYSSELNVNALELDDSALYLCASSLVVLAGADEQFFGPGTRLTVL.

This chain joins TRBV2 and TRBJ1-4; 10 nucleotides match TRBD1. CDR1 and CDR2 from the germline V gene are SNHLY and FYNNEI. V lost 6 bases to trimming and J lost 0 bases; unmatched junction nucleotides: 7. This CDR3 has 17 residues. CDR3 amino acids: CASRRTGGSATNEKLFF. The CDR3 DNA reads TGTGCCAGCAGGAGGACAGGGGGGTCCGCAACTAATGAAAAACTGTTTTTT.

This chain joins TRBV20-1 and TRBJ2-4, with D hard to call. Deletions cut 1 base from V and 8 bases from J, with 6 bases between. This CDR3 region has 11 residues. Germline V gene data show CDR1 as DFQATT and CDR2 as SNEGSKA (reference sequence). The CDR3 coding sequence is TGCAGTGCTAGAGGGTCGGACATTCAGTACTTC. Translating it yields CSARGSDIQYF.

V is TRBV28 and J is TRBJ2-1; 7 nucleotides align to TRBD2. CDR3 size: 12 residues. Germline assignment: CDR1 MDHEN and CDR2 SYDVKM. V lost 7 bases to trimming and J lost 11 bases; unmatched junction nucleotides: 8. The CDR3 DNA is TGTGCCAGCACCCTAACCGGGACTAAGCAGTTCTTC. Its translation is CASTLTGTKQFF.

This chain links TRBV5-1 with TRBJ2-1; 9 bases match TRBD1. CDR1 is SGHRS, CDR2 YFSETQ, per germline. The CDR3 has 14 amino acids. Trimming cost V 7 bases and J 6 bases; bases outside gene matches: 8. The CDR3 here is CASAGTGTLNEQFF. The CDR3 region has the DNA TGCGCCAGCGCCGGGACAGGGACACTCAATGAGCAGTTCTTC.

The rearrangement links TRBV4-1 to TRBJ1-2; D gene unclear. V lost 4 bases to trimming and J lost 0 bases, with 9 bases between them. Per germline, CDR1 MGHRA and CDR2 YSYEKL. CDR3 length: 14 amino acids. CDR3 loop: CASSPEMTNYGYTF. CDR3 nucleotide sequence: TGCGCCAGCAGCCCGGAGATGACTAACTATGGCTACACCTTC.